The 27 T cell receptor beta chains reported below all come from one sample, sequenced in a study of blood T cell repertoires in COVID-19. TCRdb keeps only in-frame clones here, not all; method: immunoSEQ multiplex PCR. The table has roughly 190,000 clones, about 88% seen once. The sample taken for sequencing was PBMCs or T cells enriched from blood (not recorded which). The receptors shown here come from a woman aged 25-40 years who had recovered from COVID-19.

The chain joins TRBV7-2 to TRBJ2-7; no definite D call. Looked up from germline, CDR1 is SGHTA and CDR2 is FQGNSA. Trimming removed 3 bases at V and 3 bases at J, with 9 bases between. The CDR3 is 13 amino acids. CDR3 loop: CASSFFPLYEQYV. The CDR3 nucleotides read TGTGCCAGCAGCTTTTTTCCCCTCTACGAGCAGTACGTC.

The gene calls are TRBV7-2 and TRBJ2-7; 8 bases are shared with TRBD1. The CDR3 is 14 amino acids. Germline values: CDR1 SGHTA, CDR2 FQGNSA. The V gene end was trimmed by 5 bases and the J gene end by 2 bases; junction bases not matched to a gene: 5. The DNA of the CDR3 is TGTGCCAGCAGCCTGGACAGGGTTACCTACGAGCAGTACTTC. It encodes CASSLDRVTYEQYF.

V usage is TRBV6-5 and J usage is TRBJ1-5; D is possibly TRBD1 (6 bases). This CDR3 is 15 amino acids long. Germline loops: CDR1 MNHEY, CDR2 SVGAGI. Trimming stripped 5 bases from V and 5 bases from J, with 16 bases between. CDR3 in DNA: TGTGCCAGCAGTCTCCAAGGGGGAGGGGATCAGCCCCAGCATTTT. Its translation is CASSLQGGGDQPQHF.

Here the CDR3 DNA reads TGTGCCAGCAGTTCCCTCGCCGGGACAGGGCTAGGCTCACCCCTCCACTTT. It yields the protein CASSSLAGTGLGSPLHF. J is TRBJ1-6 and V is TRBV28, with 9 nucleotides matching TRBD1. Germline V gives CDR1 MDHEN, CDR2 SYDVKM. This CDR3 is built from 17 residues. V lost 4 bases and J lost 10; bases outside the gene matches: 14. The complete variable domain, with remaining parts taken from reference TRBV28 and TRBJ1-6, reads DVKVTQSSRYLVKRTGEKVFLECVQDMDHENMFWYRQDPGLGLRLIYFSYDVKMKEKGDIPEGYSVSREKKERFSLILESASTNQTSMYLCASSSLAGTGLGSPLHFGNGTRLTVT.

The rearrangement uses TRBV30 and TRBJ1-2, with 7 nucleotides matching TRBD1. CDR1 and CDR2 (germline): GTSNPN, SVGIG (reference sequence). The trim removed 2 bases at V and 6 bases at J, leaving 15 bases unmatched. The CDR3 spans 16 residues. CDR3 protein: CAWSFARRTGSDGYTF. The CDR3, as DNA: TGTGCCTGGAGTTTCGCACGTCGGACAGGCAGCGATGGCTACACCTTC.

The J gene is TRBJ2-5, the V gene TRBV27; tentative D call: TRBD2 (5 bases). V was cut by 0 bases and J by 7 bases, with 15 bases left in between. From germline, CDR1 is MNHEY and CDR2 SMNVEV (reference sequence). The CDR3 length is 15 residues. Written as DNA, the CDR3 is TGTGCCAGCAGTTTATCGCTAGCAACAAAAGGGACCCAGTACTTC. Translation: CASSLSLATKGTQYF.

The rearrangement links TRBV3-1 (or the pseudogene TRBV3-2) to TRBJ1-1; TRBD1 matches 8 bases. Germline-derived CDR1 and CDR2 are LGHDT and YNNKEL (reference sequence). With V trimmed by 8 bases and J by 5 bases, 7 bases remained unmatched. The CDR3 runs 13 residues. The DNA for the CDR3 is TGTGCCAGCGGGGACAGGATGAGGACTGAAGCTTTCTTT. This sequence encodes CASGDRMRTEAFF.

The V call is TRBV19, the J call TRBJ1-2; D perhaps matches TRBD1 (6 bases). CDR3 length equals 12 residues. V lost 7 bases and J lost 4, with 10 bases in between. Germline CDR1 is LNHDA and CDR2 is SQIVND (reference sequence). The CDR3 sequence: CASNRDTYGYTF. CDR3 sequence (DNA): TGTGCCAGTAACCGGGACACCTATGGCTACACCTTC.

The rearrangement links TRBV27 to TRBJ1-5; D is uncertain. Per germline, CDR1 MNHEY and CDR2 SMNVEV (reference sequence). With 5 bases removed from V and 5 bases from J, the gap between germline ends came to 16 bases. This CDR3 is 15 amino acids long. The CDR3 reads CASSPRPPTHQPQHF. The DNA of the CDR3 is TGTGCCAGCAGTCCCCGTCCCCCAACTCATCAGCCCCAGCATTTT.

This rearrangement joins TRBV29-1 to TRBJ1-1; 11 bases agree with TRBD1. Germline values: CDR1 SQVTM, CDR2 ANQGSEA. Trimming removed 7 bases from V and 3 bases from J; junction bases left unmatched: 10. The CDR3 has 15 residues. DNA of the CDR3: TGCAGCGGATCACGTCCGGGACAGGGGGACACTGAAGCTTTCTTT. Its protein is CSGSRPGQGDTEAFF.

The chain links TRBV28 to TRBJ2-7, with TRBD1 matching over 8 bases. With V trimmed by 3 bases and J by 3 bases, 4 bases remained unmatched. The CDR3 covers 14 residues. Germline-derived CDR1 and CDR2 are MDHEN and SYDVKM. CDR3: CASSFRTGHYEQYF. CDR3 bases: TGTGCCAGCAGTTTTCGGACAGGGCACTACGAGCAGTACTTC. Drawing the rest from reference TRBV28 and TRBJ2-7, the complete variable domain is DVKVTQSSRYLVKRTGEKVFLECVQDMDHENMFWYRQDPGLGLRLIYFSYDVKMKEKGDIPEGYSVSREKKERFSLILESASTNQTSMYLCASSFRTGHYEQYFGPGTRLTVT.

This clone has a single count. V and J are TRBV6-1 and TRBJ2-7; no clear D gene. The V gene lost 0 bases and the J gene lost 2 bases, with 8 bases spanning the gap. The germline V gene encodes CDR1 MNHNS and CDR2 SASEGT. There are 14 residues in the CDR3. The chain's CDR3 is CASSEAGRPYEQYV. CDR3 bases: TGTGCCAGCAGTGAAGCTGGCAGGCCCTACGAGCAGTACGTC.

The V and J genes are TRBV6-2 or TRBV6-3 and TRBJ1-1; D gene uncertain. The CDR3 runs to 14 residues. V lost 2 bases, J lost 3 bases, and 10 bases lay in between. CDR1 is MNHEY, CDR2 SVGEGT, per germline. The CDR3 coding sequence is TGTGCCAGCAGTTACGCGGGCTTTGACACTGAAGCTTTCTTT. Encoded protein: CASSYAGFDTEAFF.

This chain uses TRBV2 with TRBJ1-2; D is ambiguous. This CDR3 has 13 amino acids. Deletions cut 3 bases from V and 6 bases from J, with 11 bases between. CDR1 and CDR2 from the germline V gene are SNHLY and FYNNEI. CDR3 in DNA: TGTGCCAGCAGTGAGTACCCGGCGGATGGCTACACCTTC. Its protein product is CASSEYPADGYTF.

For the CDR3, the DNA is TGTGCCAGCGCAGGGAGCACAGATACGCAGTATTTT. Encoded protein: CASAGSTDTQYF. The chain links TRBV28 to TRBJ2-3; TRBD1 might be the D (5 bases). This CDR3 comprises 12 residues. With 8 bases removed from V and 0 bases from J, the gap between germline ends came to 6 bases. Germline CDR1 reads MDHEN; CDR2 reads SYDVKM.

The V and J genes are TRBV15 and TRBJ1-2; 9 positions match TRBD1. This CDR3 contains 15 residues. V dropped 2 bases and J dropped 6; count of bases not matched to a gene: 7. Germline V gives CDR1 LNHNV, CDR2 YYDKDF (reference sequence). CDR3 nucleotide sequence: TGTGCCACCAGCAGACGCGGACAGGGGTTAGATGGCTACACCTTC. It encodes CATSRRGQGLDGYTF.

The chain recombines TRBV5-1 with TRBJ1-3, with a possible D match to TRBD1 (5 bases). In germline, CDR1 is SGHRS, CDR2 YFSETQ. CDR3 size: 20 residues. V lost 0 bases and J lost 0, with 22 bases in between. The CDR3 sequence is CASSLVPSRAGMSSGNTIYF. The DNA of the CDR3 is TGCGCCAGCAGCTTGGTCCCGTCCCGGGCAGGGATGAGCTCTGGAAACACCATATATTTT.

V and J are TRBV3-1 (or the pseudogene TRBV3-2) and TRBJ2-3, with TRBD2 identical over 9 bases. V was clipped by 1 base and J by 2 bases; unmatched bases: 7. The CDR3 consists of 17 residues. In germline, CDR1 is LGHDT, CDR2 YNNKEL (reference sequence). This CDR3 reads CASSQVGVAGVTDTQYF. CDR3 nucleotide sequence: TGTGCCAGCAGCCAAGTAGGAGTAGCGGGAGTCACAGATACGCAGTATTTT.

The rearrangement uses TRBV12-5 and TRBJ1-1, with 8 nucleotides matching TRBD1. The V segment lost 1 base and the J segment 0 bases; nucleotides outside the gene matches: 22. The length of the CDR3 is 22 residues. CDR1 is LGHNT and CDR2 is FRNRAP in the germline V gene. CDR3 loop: CASGLAGPGSPGGQWMNTEAFF. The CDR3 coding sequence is TGTGCTAGTGGTTTGGCTGGACCGGGATCCCCAGGGGGCCAATGGATGAACACTGAAGCTTTCTTT.

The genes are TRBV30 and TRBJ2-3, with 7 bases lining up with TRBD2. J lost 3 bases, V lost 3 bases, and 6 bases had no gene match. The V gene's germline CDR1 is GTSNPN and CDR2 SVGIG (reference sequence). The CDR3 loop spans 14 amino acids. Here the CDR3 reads CAWSYPGGTDTQYF. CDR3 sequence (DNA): TGTGCCTGGAGCTACCCCGGGGGGACAGATACGCAGTATTTT.

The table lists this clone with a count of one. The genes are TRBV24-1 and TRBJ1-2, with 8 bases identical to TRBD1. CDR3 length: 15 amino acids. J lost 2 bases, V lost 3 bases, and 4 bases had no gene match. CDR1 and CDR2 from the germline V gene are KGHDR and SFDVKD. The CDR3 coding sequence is TGTGCCACCAGTGATCCACGACAGGGGAACTATGGCTACACCTTC. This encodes CATSDPRQGNYGYTF.

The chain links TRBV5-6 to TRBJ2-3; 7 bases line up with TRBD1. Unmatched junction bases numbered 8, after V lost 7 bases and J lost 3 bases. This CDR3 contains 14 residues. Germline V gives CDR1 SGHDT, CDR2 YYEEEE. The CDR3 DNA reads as TGTGCCAGCTACCGAAGGGGGCTTACAGATACGCAGTATTTT. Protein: CASYRRGLTDTQYF.

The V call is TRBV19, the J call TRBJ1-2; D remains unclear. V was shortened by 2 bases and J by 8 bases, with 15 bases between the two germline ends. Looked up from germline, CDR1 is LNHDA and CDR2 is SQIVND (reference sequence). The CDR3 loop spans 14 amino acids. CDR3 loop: CASSIRSSRGGYTF. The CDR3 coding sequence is TGTGCCAGTAGTATAAGGAGTAGCCGCGGGGGCTACACCTTC. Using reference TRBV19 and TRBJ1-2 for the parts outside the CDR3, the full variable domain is DGGITQSPKYLFRKEGQNVTLSCEQNLNHDAMYWYRQDPGQGLRLIYYSQIVNDFQKGDIAEGYSVSREKKESFPLTVTSAQKNPTAFYLCASSIRSSRGGYTFGSGTRLTVV.

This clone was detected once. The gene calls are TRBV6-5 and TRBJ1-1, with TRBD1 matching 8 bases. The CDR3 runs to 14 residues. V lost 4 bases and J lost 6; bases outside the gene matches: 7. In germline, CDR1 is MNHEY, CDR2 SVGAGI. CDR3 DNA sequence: TGTGCCAGCAGTTCTCACAGGGGGATCCCTGAAGCTTTCTTT. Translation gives CASSSHRGIPEAFF.

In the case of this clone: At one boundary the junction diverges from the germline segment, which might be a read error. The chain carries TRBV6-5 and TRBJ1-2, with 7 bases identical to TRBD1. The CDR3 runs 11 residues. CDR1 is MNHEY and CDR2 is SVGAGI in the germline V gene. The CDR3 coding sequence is TGTGCCAGCAGACTAGACAGGGTATTCTCCTTC. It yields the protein CASRLDRVFSF.

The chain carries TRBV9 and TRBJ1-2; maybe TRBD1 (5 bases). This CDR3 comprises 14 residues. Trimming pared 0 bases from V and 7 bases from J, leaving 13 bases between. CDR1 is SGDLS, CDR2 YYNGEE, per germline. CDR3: CASSVGPQGAGYTF. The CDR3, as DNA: TGTGCCAGCAGCGTAGGCCCCCAGGGTGCTGGCTACACCTTC.

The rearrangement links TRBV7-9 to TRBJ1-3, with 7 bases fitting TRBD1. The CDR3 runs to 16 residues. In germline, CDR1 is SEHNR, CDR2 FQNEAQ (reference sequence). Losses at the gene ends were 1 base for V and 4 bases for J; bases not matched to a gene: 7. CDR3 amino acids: CASSLDAWTGGNTIYF. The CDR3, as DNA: TGTGCCAGCAGCTTAGACGCTTGGACAGGCGGAAACACCATATATTTT.